The 13 T cell receptor beta chains listed next were all sequenced from one sample in a study of blood T cells in healthy people across ages. A second about 6 to 12 cycle PCR used barcoded and J-beta primers. TCRdb passed the 5' RACE reads through MiXCR, listing each CDR3 protein once. The top ten hold roughly 23% of the sample, which has approximately 1,700,000 distinct CDR3 sequences, more than 35% seen once. Input material: blood. These receptors were collected from a human donor in good health.

This clonotype was observed a few times. DNA of the CDR3: TGTGCCAGCAGCATCCCCGGGGGGTTCTACAATGAGCAGTTCTTC. Translation: CASSIPGGFYNEQFF. This rearrangement joins TRBV7-2 to TRBJ2-1, with 7 positions matching TRBD2. With V trimmed by 5 bases and J by 3 bases, 7 bases remained unmatched. The CDR3 contains 15 residues. Germline V gives CDR1 SGHTA, CDR2 FQGNSA.

V and J are TRBV20-1 and TRBJ2-1, with D tentatively TRBD2 (6 bases). CDR1 and CDR2 (germline): DFQATT, SNEGSKA (reference sequence). Between the trimmed V and J ends, which lost 2 bases and 7 bases, there was a span of 12 bases. The CDR3 has 13 residues. In nucleotides, the CDR3 is TGCAGTGCTAGACTGGCGGGGACGAATGAGCAGTTCTTC. It specifies CSARLAGTNEQFF.

The V and J genes are TRBV4-3 and TRBJ2-5, with D possibly matching TRBD1 (5 bases). Germline-derived CDR1 and CDR2 are LGHNA and YSLEER. This CDR3 comprises 14 residues. Trimming left V 0 bases short and J 7 bases short, with 12 bases between. CDR3 residues: CASSQDKGLGTQYF. CDR3 DNA sequence: TGCGCCAGCAGCCAAGATAAGGGGTTAGGGACCCAGTACTTC.

The chain joins TRBV7-9 to TRBJ1-1; tentative D call: TRBD1 (5 bases). This CDR3 spans 15 amino acids. Per germline, CDR1 SEHNR and CDR2 FQNEAQ (reference sequence). Trimming took 2 bases from V and 0 from J, leaving 10 bases between them. The CDR3 protein is CASSLKQGMNTEAFF. The CDR3 DNA reads as TGTGCCAGCAGCTTAAAGCAGGGCATGAACACTGAAGCTTTCTTT.

Ten or more counts support this clonotype. The chain combines TRBV27 with TRBJ2-1, with D uncertain. CDR1 and CDR2 (germline): MNHEY, SMNVEV (reference sequence). Trimming stripped 5 bases from V and 6 bases from J, with 5 bases between. CDR3 length equals 11 residues. The CDR3 nucleotides read TGTGCCAGCAGTGGGCGCAATGAGCAGTTCTTC. This gives the protein CASSGRNEQFF.

This clonotype was seen only a few times. The chain carries TRBV7-2 and TRBJ2-7, with D possibly being TRBD1 or TRBD2 (5 bases each). CDR1 and CDR2 (germline): SGHTA, FQGNSA. The V end was cut by 6 bases, the J end by 4 bases, with 19 bases between. This CDR3 is 15 amino acids long. CDR3 sequence reads: CASSEGSSSFYEQYF. The CDR3 DNA is TGTGCCAGCAGTGAGGGGTCCAGCTCTTTTTACGAGCAGTACTTC.

This clonotype was seen only a few times. The V and J genes are TRBV12-3 or TRBV12-4 and TRBJ2-2; a weak D match, TRBD1 (6 bases). The CDR3 covers 14 residues. With 7 bases removed from V and 4 bases from J, the gap between germline ends came to 13 bases. The CDR3 sequence is CASTNRAPTGELFF. In nucleotides, the CDR3 is TGTGCCAGCACCAACAGGGCCCCCACCGGGGAGCTGTTTTTT.

The rearrangement joins TRBV6-6 to TRBJ1-1, with unresolved D. The CDR3 consists of 13 residues. The ends were cut back, 5 bases at V and 5 bases at J, with 12 bases in the middle. Germline loops: CDR1 MNHNY, CDR2 SVGAGI (reference sequence). CDR3 amino acids: CASSIGLGTEAFF. The CDR3 DNA reads as TGTGCCAGCAGTATAGGATTAGGGACTGAAGCTTTCTTT.

V and J are TRBV6-5 and TRBJ1-2; no definite D call. Germline V gene sequence: CDR1 MNHEY, CDR2 SVGAGI. CDR3 length equals 14 residues. Trimming took 6 bases from V and 3 from J, leaving 14 bases between them. CDR3 region: CASSLLRRDYGYTF. The CDR3 region has the DNA TGTGCCAGCAGCCTCTTACGAAGGGACTATGGCTACACCTTC.

The chain recombines TRBV19 with TRBJ1-5; D may be TRBD1 (5 bases). Looked up from germline, CDR1 is LNHDA and CDR2 is SQIVND (reference sequence). The V and J ends lost 4 bases and 5 bases respectively, with 18 bases between them. CDR3 size: 16 residues. CDR3 bases: TGTGCCAGTAGTACCGGAAGGGGCTCCTCCGATCAGCCCCAGCATTTT. It yields the protein CASSTGRGSSDQPQHF.

The table lists this clonotype with a count of one. V and J are TRBV29-1 and TRBJ2-4, with D perhaps TRBD1 (6 bases). The J call may be incorrect, as the DNA end agrees better with TRBJ2-7. There are 14 residues in the CDR3. Germline CDR1 SQVTM, CDR2 ANQGSEA. The CDR3 sequence: CSEDPGTNSYEQYF. CDR3 DNA: TGCAGCGAGGACCCCGGGACAAATTCCTACGAGCAGTACTTC.

This clonotype was detected only a few times. The J gene is TRBJ1-1, the V gene TRBV20-1, with D tentatively TRBD1 (5 bases). V was cut by 4 bases and J by 1 base, with 13 bases left in between. The CDR3 has 14 amino acids. CDR1 DFQATT and CDR2 SNEGSKA come from the germline V gene (reference sequence). In nucleotides, the CDR3 is TGCAGTGCTATAACGGACACACAGAACACTGAAGCTTTCTTT. It specifies CSAITDTQNTEAFF.

This clonotype was seen more than once but under ten times. The junction differs from germline at one of its ends, possibly a read error. The V and J genes are TRBV6-4 and TRBJ2-1; D gene uncertain. Germline loops: CDR1 MRHNA, CDR2 SNTAGT. This CDR3 is built from 14 residues. The CDR3 nucleotides are TGTACCAGCAGTGACCCCCTGGACTACAATGAGCAGTTCTTC. It specifies CTSSDPLDYNEQFF.